Included here is one T cell receptor beta chain sequence, with context. What it recognizes is unknown. These data belong to a study of shared clonotypes between healthy human individuals. Background on the study: CD4 naive and CD4 memory each took three plates per donor, while CD8 naive took two and CD8 memory one.

Study outcomes and limitations: All-four-donor shared clonotypes had higher generation probabilities than non-shared clonotypes did.

The split of CD4+ cells yielded CD45RA+ naive and CD45RA-negative memory subsets. Sequencing used immunoSEQ multiplex PCR; TCRdb keeps in-frame clones, though not all of them. The top ten clones hold approximately 0.38% of a sample with under 1,900,000 clones, about 98.5% of them seen once. Looked up from germline, CDR1 is MNHNS and CDR2 is SASEGT. The CDR3 extends over 12 amino acids. Trimming cost V 10 bases and J 5 bases, with 11 bases left between them. V gene TRBV6-1 combines with J gene TRBJ2-2; D gene ambiguous. The TCR was taken from a man younger than 40 in good health. Sequenced: naive CD4+ T cells sorted from blood. Subset denoted: CD45RA+ positively selected. CDR3 residues: CATSLRTGELFF. Written as DNA, the CDR3 is TGTGCCACCTCCTTACGAACCGGGGAGCTGTTTTTT.